This T cell receptor beta chain was recovered during a study of shared clonotypes between healthy human individuals. Generated by immunoSEQ multiplex PCR, the TCRdb table keeps only in-frame clones and is missing some. The repertoire includes 450,000 to 700,000 clones, roughly 96% of them detected once, and 0.11% sits in the top ten. The V end was cut by 3 bases, the J end by 0 bases, with 3 bases between. CDR3 size: 13 residues. CDR1 is LGHNT and CDR2 is FRNRAP in the germline V gene. Naive CD8 cells lacked CD45RO and underwent positive selection for CCR7, leaving out terminally differentiated effector memory CD45RA+ cells.

The sequence was collected from a woman aged 30 to 39 in good health. The sequencing input was naive CD8+ T cells sorted from blood. The rearrangement joins TRBV12-5 to TRBJ2-1; D is ambiguous. The CDR3 DNA follows: TGTGCTAGTGGTTTAAGCTCCTACAATGAGCAGTTCTTC. It specifies CASGLSSYNEQFF.